The clone carrying this TCR beta chain was recorded many times. Its antigen is still unknown. Among all donors, each was a healthy Caucasian. The sample comes from a study of identical twins. General observations from the study: Abundant beta clonotypes from cord blood bore fewer insertions; memory repertoires lacked this pattern.

cDNA molecules carried unique molecular identifiers, and template switching added a universal primer site. Using its own MiXCR run on the 5' RACE reads, TCRdb lists one record per CDR3 protein. The sample yields around 95,000 distinct CDR3 sequences, 5.9% seen once. This TCR was recovered from a woman aged 45 to 65 in good health. Material for sequencing was memory T cells sorted from blood.

CDR3 DNA: TGTGCCAGCAGCGGACTAGCGGGAGATCGCTCCTACAATGAGCAGTTCTTC. It codes for CASSGLAGDRSYNEQFF. This chain uses TRBV12-3 or TRBV12-4 with TRBJ2-1; the match to TRBD2 covers 13 bases. The CDR3 loop spans 17 amino acids. V was pared by 6 bases and J by 0 bases, with 5 bases of the junction left unmatched.